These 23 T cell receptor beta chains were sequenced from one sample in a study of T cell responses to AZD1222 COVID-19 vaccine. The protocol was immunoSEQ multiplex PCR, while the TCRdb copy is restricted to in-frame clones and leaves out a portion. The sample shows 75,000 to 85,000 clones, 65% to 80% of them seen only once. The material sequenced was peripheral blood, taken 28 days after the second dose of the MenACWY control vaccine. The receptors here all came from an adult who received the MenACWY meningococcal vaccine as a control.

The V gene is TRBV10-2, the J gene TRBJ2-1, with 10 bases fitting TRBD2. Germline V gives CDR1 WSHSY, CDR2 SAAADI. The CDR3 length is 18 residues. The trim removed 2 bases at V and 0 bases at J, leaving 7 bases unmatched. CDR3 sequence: CASSENSGRISSYNEQFF. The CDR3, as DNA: TGCGCCAGCAGTGAGAATAGCGGGAGGATCAGCTCCTACAATGAGCAGTTCTTC.

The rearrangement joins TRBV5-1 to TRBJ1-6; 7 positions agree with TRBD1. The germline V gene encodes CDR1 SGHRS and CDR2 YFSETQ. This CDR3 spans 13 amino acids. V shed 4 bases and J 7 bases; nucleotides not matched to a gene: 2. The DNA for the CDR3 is TGCGCCAGCAGCCTGGGACAGAATTCACCCCTCCACTTT. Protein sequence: CASSLGQNSPLHF.

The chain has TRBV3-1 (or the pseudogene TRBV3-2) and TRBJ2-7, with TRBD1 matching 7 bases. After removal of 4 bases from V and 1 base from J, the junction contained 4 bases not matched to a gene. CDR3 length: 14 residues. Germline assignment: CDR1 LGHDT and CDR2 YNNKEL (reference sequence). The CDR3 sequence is CASSLDRSSYEQYF. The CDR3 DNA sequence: TGTGCCAGCAGCCTGGACAGGTCTTCCTACGAGCAGTACTTC.

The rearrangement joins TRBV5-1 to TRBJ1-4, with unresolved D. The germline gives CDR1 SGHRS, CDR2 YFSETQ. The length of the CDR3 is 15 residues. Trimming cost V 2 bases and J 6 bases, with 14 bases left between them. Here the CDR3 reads CASSLSHQPDEKLFF. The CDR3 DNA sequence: TGCGCCAGCAGCTTATCGCACCAGCCGGATGAAAAACTGTTTTTT.

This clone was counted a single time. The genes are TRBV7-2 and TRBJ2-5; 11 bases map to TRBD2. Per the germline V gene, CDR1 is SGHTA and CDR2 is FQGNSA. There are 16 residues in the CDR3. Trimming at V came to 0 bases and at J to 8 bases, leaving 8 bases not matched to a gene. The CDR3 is CASSLAVGSGGVTQYF. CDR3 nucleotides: TGTGCCAGCAGCTTAGCGGTTGGTAGCGGGGGGGTAACCCAGTACTTC.

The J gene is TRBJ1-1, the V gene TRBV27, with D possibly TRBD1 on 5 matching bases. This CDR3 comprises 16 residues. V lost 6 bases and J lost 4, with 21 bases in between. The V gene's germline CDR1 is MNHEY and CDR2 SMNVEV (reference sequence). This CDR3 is CASSGVSSGSSTEAFF. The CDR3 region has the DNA TGTGCCAGCAGCGGGGTTTCTTCAGGGTCTAGCACTGAAGCTTTCTTT.

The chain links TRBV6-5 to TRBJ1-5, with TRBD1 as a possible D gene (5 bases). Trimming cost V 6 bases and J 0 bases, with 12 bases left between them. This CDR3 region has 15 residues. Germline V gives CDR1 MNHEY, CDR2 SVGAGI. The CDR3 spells CASSRDGLSNQPQHF. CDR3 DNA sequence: TGTGCCAGCAGCCGGGACGGGCTTAGCAATCAGCCCCAGCATTTT.

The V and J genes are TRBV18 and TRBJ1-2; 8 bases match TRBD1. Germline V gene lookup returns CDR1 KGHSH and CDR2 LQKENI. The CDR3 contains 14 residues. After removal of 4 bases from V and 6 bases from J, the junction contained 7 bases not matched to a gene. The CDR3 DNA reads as TGTGCCAGCTCACTGGGACAGGAAACGGATGGCTACACCTTC. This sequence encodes CASSLGQETDGYTF.

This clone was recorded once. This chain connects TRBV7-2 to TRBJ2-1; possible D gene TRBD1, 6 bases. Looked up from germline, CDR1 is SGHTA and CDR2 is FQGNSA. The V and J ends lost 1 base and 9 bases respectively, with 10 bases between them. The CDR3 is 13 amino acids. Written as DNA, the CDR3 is TGTGCCAGCAGCTTAGGACAGGTTCGTGAGCAGTTCTTC. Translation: CASSLGQVREQFF.

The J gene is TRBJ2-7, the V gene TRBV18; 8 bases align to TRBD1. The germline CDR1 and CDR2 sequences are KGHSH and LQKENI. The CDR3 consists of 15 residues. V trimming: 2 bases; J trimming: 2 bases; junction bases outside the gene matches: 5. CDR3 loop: CASSPVGQGTYEQYF. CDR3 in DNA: TGTGCCAGCTCACCAGTCGGACAGGGTACCTACGAGCAGTACTTC.

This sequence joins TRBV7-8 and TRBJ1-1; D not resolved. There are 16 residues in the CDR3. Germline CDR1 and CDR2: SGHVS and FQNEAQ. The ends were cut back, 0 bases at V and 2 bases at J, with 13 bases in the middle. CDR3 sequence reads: CASSLAPGVGNTEAFF. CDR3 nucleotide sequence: TGTGCCAGCAGCTTAGCGCCCGGGGTGGGTAACACTGAAGCTTTCTTT.

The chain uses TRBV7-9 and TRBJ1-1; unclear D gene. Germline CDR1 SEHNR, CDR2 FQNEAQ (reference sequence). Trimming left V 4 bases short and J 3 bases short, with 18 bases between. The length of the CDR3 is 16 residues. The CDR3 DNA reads TGTGCCAGCAGCTCTTCGTTGGCGACGAAGGACACTGAAGCTTTCTTT. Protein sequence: CASSSSLATKDTEAFF. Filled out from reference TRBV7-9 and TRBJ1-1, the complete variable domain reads DTGVSQNPRHKITKRGQNVTFRCDPISEHNRLYWYRQTLGQGPEFLTYFQNEAQLEKSRLLSDRFSAERPKGSFSTLEIQRTEQGDSAMYLCASSSSLATKDTEAFFGQGTRLTVV.

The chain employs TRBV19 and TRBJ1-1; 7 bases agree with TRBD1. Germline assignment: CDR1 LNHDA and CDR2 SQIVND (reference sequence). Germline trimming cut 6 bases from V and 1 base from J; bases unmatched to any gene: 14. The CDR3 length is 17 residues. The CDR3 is CASSPYRQGGSNTEAFF. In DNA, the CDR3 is TGTGCCAGTAGCCCCTATAGACAGGGTGGTTCGAACACTGAAGCTTTCTTT.

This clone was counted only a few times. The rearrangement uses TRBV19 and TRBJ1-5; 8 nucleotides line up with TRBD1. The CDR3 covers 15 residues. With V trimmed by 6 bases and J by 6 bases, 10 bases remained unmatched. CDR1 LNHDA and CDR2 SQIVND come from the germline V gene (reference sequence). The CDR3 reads CASSLSGQGGQPQHF. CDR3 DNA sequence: TGTGCCAGTAGCCTGAGTGGACAGGGCGGTCAGCCCCAGCATTTT.

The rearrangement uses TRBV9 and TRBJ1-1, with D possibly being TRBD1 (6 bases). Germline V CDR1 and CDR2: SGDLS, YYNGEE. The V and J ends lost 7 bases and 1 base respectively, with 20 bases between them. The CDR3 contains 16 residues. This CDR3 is CASSRAQGTGNTEAFF. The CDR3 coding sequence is TGTGCCAGCTCCCGAGCGCAGGGGACGGGGAACACTGAAGCTTTCTTT.

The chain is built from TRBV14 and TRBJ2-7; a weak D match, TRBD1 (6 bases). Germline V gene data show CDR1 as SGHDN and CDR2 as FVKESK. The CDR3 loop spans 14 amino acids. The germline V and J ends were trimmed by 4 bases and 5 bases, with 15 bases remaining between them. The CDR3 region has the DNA TGTGCCAGCAGCCCCTACGGGACACTAAACGAGCAGTACTTC. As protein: CASSPYGTLNEQYF.

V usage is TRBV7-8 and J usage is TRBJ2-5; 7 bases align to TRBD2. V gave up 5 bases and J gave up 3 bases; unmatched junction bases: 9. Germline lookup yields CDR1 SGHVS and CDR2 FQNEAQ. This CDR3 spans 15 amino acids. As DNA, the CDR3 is TGTGCCAGCAGCCATATGCGCGCGGGGGAAGAGACCCAGTACTTC. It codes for CASSHMRAGEETQYF.

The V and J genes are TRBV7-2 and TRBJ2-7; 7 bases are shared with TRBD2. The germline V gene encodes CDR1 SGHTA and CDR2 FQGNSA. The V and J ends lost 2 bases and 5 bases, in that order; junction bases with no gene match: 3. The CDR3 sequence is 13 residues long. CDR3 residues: CASSLWRENEQYF. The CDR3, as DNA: TGTGCCAGCAGCTTATGGCGGGAGAACGAGCAGTACTTC. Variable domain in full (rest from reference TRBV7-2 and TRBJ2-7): GAGVSQSPSNKVTEKGKDVELRCDPISGHTALYWYRQSLGQGLEFLIYFQGNSAPDKSGLPSDRFSAERTGGSVSTLTIQRTQQEDSAVYLCASSLWRENEQYFGPGTRLTVT.

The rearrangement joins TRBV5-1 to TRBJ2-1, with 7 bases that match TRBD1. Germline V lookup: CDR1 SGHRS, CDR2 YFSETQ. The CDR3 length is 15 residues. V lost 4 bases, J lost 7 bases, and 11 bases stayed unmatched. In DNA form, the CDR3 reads TGCGCCAGCAGCCCATCTGACAGGGCGCTTAATGAGCAGTTCTTC. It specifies CASSPSDRALNEQFF. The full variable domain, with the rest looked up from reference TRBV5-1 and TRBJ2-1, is KAGVTQTPRYLIKTRGQQVTLSCSPISGHRSVSWYQQTPGQGLQFLFEYFSETQRNKGNFPGRFSGRQFSNSRSEMNVSTLELGDSALYLCASSPSDRALNEQFFGPGTRLTVL.

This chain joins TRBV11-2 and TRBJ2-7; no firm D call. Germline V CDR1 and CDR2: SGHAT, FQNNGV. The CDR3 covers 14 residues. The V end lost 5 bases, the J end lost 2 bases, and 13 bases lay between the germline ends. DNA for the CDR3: TGTGCCAGCAGCGTCCGGACGGATACCTACGAGCAGTACTTC. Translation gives CASSVRTDTYEQYF.

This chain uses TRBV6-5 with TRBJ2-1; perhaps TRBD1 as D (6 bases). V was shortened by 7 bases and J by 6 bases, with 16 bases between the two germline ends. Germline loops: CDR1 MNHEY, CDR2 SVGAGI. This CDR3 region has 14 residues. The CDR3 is CASNQQGFSNEQFF. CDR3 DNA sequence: TGTGCCAGCAATCAACAGGGTTTCAGCAATGAGCAGTTCTTC.

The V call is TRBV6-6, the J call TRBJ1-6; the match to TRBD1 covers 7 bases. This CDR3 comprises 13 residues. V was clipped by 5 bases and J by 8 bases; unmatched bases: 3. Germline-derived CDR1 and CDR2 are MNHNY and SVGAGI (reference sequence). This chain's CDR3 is CASSGDRYSPLHF. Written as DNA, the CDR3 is TGTGCCAGCAGTGGGGACAGATATTCACCCCTCCACTTT.

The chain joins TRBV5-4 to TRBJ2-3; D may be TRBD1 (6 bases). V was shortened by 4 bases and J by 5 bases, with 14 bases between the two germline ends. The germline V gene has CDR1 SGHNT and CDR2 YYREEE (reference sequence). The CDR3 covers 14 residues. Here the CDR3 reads CASSVHSRGDTQYF. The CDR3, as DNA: TGTGCCAGCAGCGTGCATTCCAGGGGAGATACGCAGTATTTT.